This is a list of T cell receptor beta chains from one sample in a study of beta chain features in type 1 diabetes. The method was immunoSEQ multiplex PCR; TCRdb's version includes in-frame clones alone and lacks a portion of them. The sample contains roughly 280,000 clones, roughly a quarter of which appear only once. Sequencing was performed on naive CD4+ T cells from blood. The receptors here all came from a woman aged 25 to 39 with type 1 diabetes. The CDR3 runs from the conserved cysteine through the conserved F or W. Fields, in order: V gene, CDR3 protein.

>TRBV28
CASSLPPRETQYF
>TRBV29-1
CSVEWLDRAGYTF
>TRBV30
CAWSRIRRSGRVSYNEQFF
>TRBV6-1
CASSEAGARTYEQYF
>TRBV7-2
CASSFGGRAYETQYF
>TRBV6-6
CASSYLGPRSYEQYF
>TRBV30
CAWNTLTGNTEAFF
>TRBV28
CASSSPPLQETQYF
>TRBV19
CATRAWETQYF
>TRBV30
CAWSAHLGGQSNYGYTF
>TRBV30
CAWEAGQLNTEAFF
>TRBV9
CASSVGTGVIGSTDTQYF
>TRBV30
CAWSAGLAEVSEQYF
>TRBV5-1
CASSRGSAETQYF
>TRBV6-4
CASSDSAYRITYNEQFF
>TRBV2
CASRAGITTNEKLFF
>TRBV15
CATSDRDRVFEQYF
>TRBV30
CAWRGHNYGYTF
>TRBV5-4
CASRDRPQNTEAFF
>TRBV7-2
CASSLQGPLSGNTIYF
>TRBV7-9
CASSRRGRDYQYQETQYF
>TRBV30
CAWATRSGAAEAFF
>TRBV7-9
CASSLAGASGNTIYF
>TRBV29-1
CSTLTTRGGDYGYTF
>TRBV29-1
CSGVAGGRADTQYF